This entry is about one T cell receptor (beta chain). The antigen is not known. This sample was taken from a study of cytomegalovirus exposure and HLA in healthy donors. The CDR3 sequence is 16 residues long. J was trimmed by 4 bases and V by 3 bases; bases with no gene match: 8. Germline CDR1 reads SGHTA; CDR2 reads FQGNSA. PCR used 60 Vbeta primers and 13 Jbeta primers. TCRdb keeps only in-frame clones here, not all; method: immunoSEQ multiplex PCR. The sample contains 85,000 to 130,000 clones, nearly 80% of which appear only once. Points from the study as a whole: Immune exposure was documented only through CMV serostatus. The study carried out a later analysis of TCR beta sequences. It associated approximately 17,000 of them with specific HLA alleles at a false discovery rate of 0.05. In vitro data verified a few CMV-associated chains as specific for CMV antigens.

The sequence was collected from a man in his 60s in good health and CMV-seropositive. The material sequenced was PBMCs. The chain links TRBV7-2 to TRBJ2-5; 10 bases map to TRBD2. The CDR3 sequence is CASSFPSGGRAETQYF. DNA of the CDR3: TGTGCCAGCAGCTTTCCTAGCGGGGGAAGGGCAGAGACCCAGTACTTC.